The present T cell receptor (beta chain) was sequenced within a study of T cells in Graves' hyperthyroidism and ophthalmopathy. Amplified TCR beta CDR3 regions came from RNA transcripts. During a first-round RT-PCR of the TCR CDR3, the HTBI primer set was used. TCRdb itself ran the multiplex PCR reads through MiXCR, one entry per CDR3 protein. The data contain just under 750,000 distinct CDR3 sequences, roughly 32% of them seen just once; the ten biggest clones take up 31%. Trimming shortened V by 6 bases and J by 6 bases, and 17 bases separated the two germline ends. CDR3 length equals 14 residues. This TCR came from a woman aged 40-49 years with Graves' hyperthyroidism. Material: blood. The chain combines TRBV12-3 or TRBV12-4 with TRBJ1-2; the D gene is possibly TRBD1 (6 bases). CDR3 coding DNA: TGTGCCAGCAGGGTAAAGGGGGGCGCAGATGGCTACACCTTC. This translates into CASRVKGGADGYTF.